Listed below are T cell receptor beta chains from one sample, sequenced in a study of CD8 T cells in ankylosing spondylitis. TCRdb recomputed calls from the 5' RACE reads with MiXCR, one row per CDR3 protein. The sample has approximately 100,000 distinct CDR3 sequences, about 8.3% seen once. The sample comprised blood, either unsorted or a sorted T cell fraction (not recorded which). These receptors originate from a male donor with ankylosing spondylitis or in good health (not recorded which). CDR3s include the opening cysteine and the closing phenylalanine or tryptophan. D genes are given only for firm matches. Expanded clones get a size class; other rows say once, few or many, or leave the size out.

j_call: TRBJ2-1
d_call: .
v_call: TRBV3-1
clone_size: few
cdr3_nt: TGTGCCAGCAGCCAAGCCGACAGCGGCCGGTTCTTC
cdr3_aa: CASSQADSGRFF

j_call: TRBJ2-3
d_call: .
v_call: TRBV27
clone_size: many
cdr3_nt: TGTGCCAGCAGTTTGGAGGGGGGGGTCGATACGCAGTATTTT
cdr3_aa: CASSLEGGVDTQYF

j_call: TRBJ2-3
d_call: .
v_call: TRBV5-1
clone_size: many
cdr3_nt: TGCGCCAGCAGCGCAGATCACACTAGCACAGATACGCAGTATTTT
cdr3_aa: CASSADHTSTDTQYF

j_call: TRBJ2-7
d_call: .
v_call: TRBV20-1
clone_size: many
cdr3_nt: TGCAGTGCTAGAGATACAGGTTATTCCTACGAGCAGTACTTC
cdr3_aa: CSARDTGYSYEQYF

j_call: TRBJ1-1
d_call: .
v_call: TRBV12-3/TRBV12-4
clone_size: few
cdr3_nt: TGTGCCAGCAGTTCACCGGGAGCGGGAGGGATGAACACTGAAGCTTTCTTT
cdr3_aa: CASSSPGAGGMNTEAFF

j_call: TRBJ2-3
d_call: .
v_call: TRBV5-5
clone_size: many
cdr3_nt: TGTGCCAGCACCAGTCGTCACAGCACAGATACGCAGTATTTT
cdr3_aa: CASTSRHSTDTQYF

j_call: TRBJ2-1
d_call: TRBD2
v_call: TRBV5-1
clone_size: many
cdr3_nt: TGCGCCAGCAGCTTGGGACTAGCGGGAGGCTACAATGAGCAGTTCTTC
cdr3_aa: CASSLGLAGGYNEQFF

j_call: TRBJ2-1
d_call: TRBD2
v_call: TRBV4-3
clone_size: many
cdr3_nt: TGCGCCAGCAGCCAAGGGTTGAGCGGGAGGTCCTACAATGAGCAGTTCTTC
cdr3_aa: CASSQGLSGRSYNEQFF

j_call: TRBJ2-2
d_call: TRBD2
v_call: TRBV29-1
clone_size: many
cdr3_nt: TGCAGCGTTGTGCCTAGCGGGGGGACCGGGGAGCTGTTTTTT
cdr3_aa: CSVVPSGGTGELFF

j_call: TRBJ2-3
d_call: .
v_call: TRBV29-1
clone_size: many
cdr3_nt: TGCAGCGCCCGGACGGATACGCAGTATTTT
cdr3_aa: CSARTDTQYF

j_call: TRBJ1-1
d_call: .
v_call: TRBV20-1
clone_size: .
cdr3_nt: TGCAGGCATACGGGACACAAAGAGAACACTGAAGCTTTCTTT
cdr3_aa: CRHTGHKENTEAFF

j_call: TRBJ2-7
d_call: .
v_call: TRBV12-3/TRBV12-4
clone_size: many
cdr3_nt: TGTGCCAGCAAATTCAGGGGAAAAACCTACGAGCAGTACTTC
cdr3_aa: CASKFRGKTYEQYF

j_call: TRBJ2-7
d_call: .
v_call: TRBV7-8
clone_size: many
cdr3_nt: TGTGCCAGCAGCTTAGGTTCTGGGACCGGGAAATCCTACGAGCAGTACTTC
cdr3_aa: CASSLGSGTGKSYEQYF

j_call: TRBJ2-2
d_call: TRBD2
v_call: TRBV6-5
clone_size: .
cdr3_nt: TGTGCCAGCAGTTTCGGGACTAGCGGGAACACCGGGGAGCTGTTTTTT
cdr3_aa: CASSFGTSGNTGELFF

j_call: TRBJ2-2
d_call: .
v_call: TRBV7-9
clone_size: few
cdr3_nt: TGTGCCAGCAGTTCACAGGTGAACACCGGGGAGCTGTTTTTT
cdr3_aa: CASSSQVNTGELFF

j_call: TRBJ1-3
d_call: .
v_call: TRBV12-3/TRBV12-4
clone_size: .
cdr3_nt: TGTGCCAGCAGTTTTTTCGGCCCCATATATTTT
cdr3_aa: CASSFFGPIYF

j_call: TRBJ1-5
d_call: .
v_call: TRBV20-1
clone_size: many
cdr3_nt: TGCAGTGCTTCCCGGGGGAATCAGCCCCAGCATTTT
cdr3_aa: CSASRGNQPQHF

j_call: TRBJ2-7
d_call: TRBD2
v_call: TRBV20-1
clone_size: many
cdr3_nt: TGCAGTGCTAGAGATGAGGGGAGCGGGGGGGACGAGCAGTACTTC
cdr3_aa: CSARDEGSGGDEQYF

j_call: TRBJ2-2
d_call: TRBD2
v_call: TRBV3-1
clone_size: .
cdr3_nt: TGTGCCAGCAGCCGCACGGGACTAAACACCGGGGAGCTGTTTTTT
cdr3_aa: CASSRTGLNTGELFF

j_call: TRBJ1-5
d_call: .
v_call: TRBV12-3/TRBV12-4
clone_size: many
cdr3_nt: TGTGCCAGCAGATCCGGAGGAGGAAATCAGCCCCAGCATTTT
cdr3_aa: CASRSGGGNQPQHF

j_call: TRBJ2-5
d_call: .
v_call: TRBV4-3
clone_size: many
cdr3_nt: TGCGCCAGCAGCCAAGGACAGGACTATCAAGAGACCCAGTACTTC
cdr3_aa: CASSQGQDYQETQYF

j_call: TRBJ2-1
d_call: TRBD2
v_call: TRBV6-5
clone_size: many
cdr3_nt: TGTGCCAGCAGTTCTACTCGGGGGGATACCGTACGGGTCAATGAGCAGTTCTTC
cdr3_aa: CASSSTRGDTVRVNEQFF

j_call: TRBJ2-7
d_call: .
v_call: TRBV20-1
clone_size: many
cdr3_nt: TGCAGTGCTAGGCCTAACTCCTACGAGCAGTACTTC
cdr3_aa: CSARPNSYEQYF

j_call: TRBJ2-7
d_call: .
v_call: TRBV11-2
clone_size: many
cdr3_nt: TGTGCCAGCAGCTTAGAAGTCGGTCGGGAGCAGTACTTC
cdr3_aa: CASSLEVGREQYF

j_call: TRBJ2-1
d_call: TRBD2
v_call: TRBV4-3
clone_size: .
cdr3_nt: TGCGCCATCAGCCAAGTACGGCGGACTAGCGAGAATGAGCAGTTCTTC
cdr3_aa: CAISQVRRTSENEQFF

j_call: TRBJ2-2
d_call: .
v_call: TRBV12-3/TRBV12-4
clone_size: many
cdr3_nt: TGTGCCAGCAGCCCAATTCCCGGGGAGCTGTTTTTT
cdr3_aa: CASSPIPGELFF

j_call: TRBJ1-6
d_call: .
v_call: TRBV7-2
clone_size: .
cdr3_nt: TGTGCCAGCAGCTTGAGACAGCCCTTTGGGTCACCCCTCCACTTT
cdr3_aa: CASSLRQPFGSPLHF

j_call: TRBJ2-2
d_call: .
v_call: TRBV20-1
clone_size: many
cdr3_nt: TGCAGTGCTAGTGGGGTCGACACCGGGGAGCTGTTTTTT
cdr3_aa: CSASGVDTGELFF

j_call: TRBJ2-3
d_call: TRBD2
v_call: TRBV12-3/TRBV12-4
clone_size: few
cdr3_nt: TGTGCCAGCTGTAATGGACTAGCGGGAGGGCCCTCGGGCACAGATACGCAGTATTTT
cdr3_aa: CASCNGLAGGPSGTDTQYF

j_call: TRBJ2-7
d_call: TRBD1
v_call: TRBV29-1
clone_size: many
cdr3_nt: TGCAGCGTTGAGGGGGACAGGGCCTACGAGCAGTACTTC
cdr3_aa: CSVEGDRAYEQYF

j_call: TRBJ1-5
d_call: .
v_call: TRBV7-6
clone_size: .
cdr3_nt: TGTGCCAGCAGTTTGATCGGGGGCAGGGAGCCCCAGCATTTT
cdr3_aa: CASSLIGGREPQHF

j_call: TRBJ2-7
d_call: TRBD2
v_call: TRBV5-1
clone_size: many
cdr3_nt: TGCGCCAGCAGCTTAGGACTAGTATACGAGCAGTACTTC
cdr3_aa: CASSLGLVYEQYF

j_call: TRBJ2-4
d_call: .
v_call: TRBV6-5
clone_size: many
cdr3_nt: TGTGCCAGCAGTTCCTGGGACGAGGGCATTCAGTACTTC
cdr3_aa: CASSSWDEGIQYF

j_call: TRBJ2-2
d_call: TRBD2
v_call: TRBV3-1
clone_size: .
cdr3_nt: TGTACCAGCAGACTTTACCGACTAGCGGGGGGGCAGAACACCGGGGAGCTGTTTTTT
cdr3_aa: CTSRLYRLAGGQNTGELFF

j_call: TRBJ1-3
d_call: .
v_call: TRBV7-2
clone_size: many
cdr3_nt: TGTGCCAGCAGCTTGACAGTCTCTGGAAACACCATATATTTT
cdr3_aa: CASSLTVSGNTIYF

j_call: TRBJ2-3
d_call: TRBD2
v_call: TRBV4-2
clone_size: many
cdr3_nt: TGTGCCAGCAGCCAGGCCCCCTTAGCGGGGGGGGGAGATACGCAGTATTTT
cdr3_aa: CASSQAPLAGGGDTQYF

j_call: TRBJ1-2
d_call: .
v_call: TRBV6-1
clone_size: many
cdr3_nt: TGTGCCAGCAGCCGGCGCGAGGGCACCTATGGCTACACCTTC
cdr3_aa: CASSRREGTYGYTF

j_call: TRBJ2-5
d_call: .
v_call: TRBV7-2
clone_size: .
cdr3_nt: TGTGCCAGCAGCTTAGCGTATCCTCCTACGGAGACCCAGTACTTC
cdr3_aa: CASSLAYPPTETQYF

j_call: TRBJ2-7
d_call: .
v_call: TRBV4-2
clone_size: many
cdr3_nt: TGTGCCAGCAGCCAAGGGTCCATCACCTACGAGCAGTACTTC
cdr3_aa: CASSQGSITYEQYF

j_call: TRBJ1-4
d_call: .
v_call: TRBV28
clone_size: .
cdr3_nt: TGTGTCAGCGGGGCATTGGACGAAAAACTGTTTTTT
cdr3_aa: CVSGALDEKLFF

j_call: TRBJ2-7
d_call: TRBD2
v_call: TRBV7-2
clone_size: many
cdr3_nt: TGTGCCAGCGCCAAGGGACTAACTAGCTCCTACGAGCAGTACTTC
cdr3_aa: CASAKGLTSSYEQYF

j_call: TRBJ2-3
d_call: TRBD2
v_call: TRBV11-2
clone_size: few
cdr3_nt: TGTGCCAGCAGCAGGAAGGGAACTAGCGGGAGTCATGCGGATACGCAGTATTTT
cdr3_aa: CASSRKGTSGSHADTQYF

j_call: TRBJ2-7
d_call: TRBD2
v_call: TRBV12-3/TRBV12-4
clone_size: many
cdr3_nt: TGTGCCAGCAGTTTTGTCCTAGCGGGAGCCCACGAGCAGTACTTC
cdr3_aa: CASSFVLAGAHEQYF

j_call: TRBJ1-5
d_call: .
v_call: TRBV10-3
clone_size: many
cdr3_nt: TGTGCCATTAGCAGGGACCGACAGATCAATCAGCCCCAGCATTTT
cdr3_aa: CAISRDRQINQPQHF

j_call: TRBJ2-7
d_call: .
v_call: TRBV29-1
clone_size: many
cdr3_nt: TGCAGCGTTTTAGCCGGGTTCGAGCAGTACTTC
cdr3_aa: CSVLAGFEQYF

j_call: TRBJ2-7
d_call: .
v_call: TRBV6-1
clone_size: .
cdr3_nt: TGTGCCAGCAGTGCCTTCTACGAGCAGTACTTC
cdr3_aa: CASSAFYEQYF

j_call: TRBJ2-5
d_call: .
v_call: TRBV7-9
clone_size: .
cdr3_nt: TGTGCCAGCAGCTTAGATGGGAGGAAGACCCAGTACTTC
cdr3_aa: CASSLDGRKTQYF

j_call: TRBJ2-1
d_call: .
v_call: TRBV5-3
clone_size: .
cdr3_nt: TGTGCCAGAAGCTTGGTCGGGAGATCCTACAATGAGCAGTTCTTC
cdr3_aa: CARSLVGRSYNEQFF

j_call: TRBJ2-1
d_call: TRBD1
v_call: TRBV6-1
clone_size: many
cdr3_nt: TGTGCCAGCAGCATTGACAGGGGCCTCTACAATGAGCAGTTCTTC
cdr3_aa: CASSIDRGLYNEQFF

j_call: TRBJ2-4
d_call: TRBD2
v_call: TRBV4-2
clone_size: .
cdr3_nt: TGTGCCAGCAGCCAAGAAAGGAGCGGGGGGGTCCTTCTAGCCAAAAACATTCAGTACTTC
cdr3_aa: CASSQERSGGVLLAKNIQYF

j_call: TRBJ2-3
d_call: .
v_call: TRBV12-3/TRBV12-4
clone_size: many
cdr3_nt: TGTGCCAGCGCCACAAGGGGTGCAGATACGCAGTATTTT
cdr3_aa: CASATRGADTQYF

j_call: TRBJ2-2
d_call: .
v_call: TRBV5-1
clone_size: many
cdr3_nt: TGCGCCAGCAGCTTCGCGCAGGGCAGTGGGGAGCTGTTTTTT
cdr3_aa: CASSFAQGSGELFF

j_call: TRBJ2-4
d_call: .
v_call: TRBV7-6
clone_size: many
cdr3_nt: TGTGCCAGCAGCGAGAGTAGCCGGGCTGAAAACATTCAGTACTTC
cdr3_aa: CASSESSRAENIQYF

j_call: TRBJ2-5
d_call: .
v_call: TRBV4-3
clone_size: many
cdr3_nt: TGCGCCAGCAGCCAAGGTGTCGCTAGCGAGGGCGAGACCCAGTACTTC
cdr3_aa: CASSQGVASEGETQYF

j_call: TRBJ2-7
d_call: TRBD2
v_call: TRBV23-1
clone_size: .
cdr3_nt: TGCGCCAGCGGGGACTATGACTACGAGCAGTACTTC
cdr3_aa: CASGDYDYEQYF